This TCR beta chain was captured by sequencing in a study of T cells in Graves' hyperthyroidism and ophthalmopathy. Study background: Initial diagnosis, before any treatment, was when peripheral blood was collected. Study-level findings and limits: Blood samples included most of the expanded thyroid clonotypes exceeding 0.001.

Authors of the study amplified TCR beta CDR3 regions from RNA transcripts. The study used the HTBI primer set for a first-round RT-PCR of the TCR CDR3. TCRdb fed the multiplex PCR reads into MiXCR, producing one record per CDR3 protein. The sample includes roughly 350,000 distinct CDR3 sequences, roughly 15% seen only once; the top ten take roughly 35%. Trimming took 5 bases from V and 4 from J, leaving 14 bases between them. This CDR3 region has 14 residues. Looked up from germline, CDR1 is MGHDK and CDR2 is SYGVNS. Ophthalmopathy cases met thresholds of Clinical Activity Score at least 3, NOSPECS grade at least 4 and duration under 3 months. There are many counts of this clonotype. The antigen is unknown.

Sequencing used blood. The chain links TRBV25-1 to TRBJ1-2; D unresolved. This receptor was identified in a woman between 35 and 50 years old with Graves' ophthalmopathy. The CDR3 region has the DNA TGTGCCAGCAGTCCCCGCCGGTCGCCCTATGGCTACACCTTC. This translates into CASSPRRSPYGYTF.